This T cell receptor (beta chain) was sequenced in a study of technical replicates of blood from a few donors. Assay used: immunoSEQ multiplex PCR; TCRdb lists only in-frame clones, some missing. The sample consists of roughly 59,000 clones, approximately 83% of them appearing once. This CDR3 spans 13 amino acids. CDR1 is GTSNPN and CDR2 is SVGIG in the germline V gene (reference sequence). J lost 4 bases, V lost 3 bases, and 5 bases had no gene match. This clonotype originated in a human donor in good health. Some clones in this sample may be carry-over from other donors' samples. The chain recombines TRBV30 with TRBJ1-1, with 7 bases fitting TRBD1. Sequenced input: PBMCs. The CDR3 protein is CAWRTAGGTEAFF. The CDR3 DNA reads TGTGCCTGGAGAACCGCAGGGGGCACTGAAGCTTTCTTT.